The 2 T cell receptor beta chains in this list originate from one sample, sequenced in a study of cytomegalovirus exposure and HLA in healthy donors. The PCR was carried out with 60 Vbeta primers and 13 Jbeta primers. Profiled with immunoSEQ multiplex PCR; TCRdb holds only in-frame clones, not every one. Its table records 130,000 or so clones. The specimen was PBMCs. Every receptor here comes from a woman aged 18-30 years in good health and CMV-seronegative.

The V and J genes are TRBV6-5 and TRBJ2-5; D is perhaps TRBD1 (5 bases). The CDR3 contains 15 residues. Germline CDR1 and CDR2: MNHEY and SVGAGI. Trimming removed 2 bases at V and 5 bases at J, with 15 bases between. The CDR3 nucleotides are TGTGCCAGCAGTTACCGCCCGCAGGGCGGCGAGACCCAGTACTTC. Encoded protein: CASSYRPQGGETQYF.

To note about this clone: The junction departs from the called germline gene at one end, perhaps through a read error. The gene calls are TRBV11-3 and TRBJ1-1, with D uncertain. This CDR3 comprises 15 residues. The germline V gene has CDR1 SGHNT and CDR2 YENEEA. CDR3 sequence: CASSLAGGRNTEAFF. For the CDR3, the DNA is TGTGCCAGCAGTTTAGCGGGAGGGCGGAACACTGAAGCTTTCTTT.